The clone carrying this T cell receptor (beta chain) was counted only a few times. Its antigen is not identified. The data were taken from a study of T cells after yellow fever vaccination. The CDR3 has 18 amino acids. V trimming: 6 bases; J trimming: 1 base; junction bases outside the gene matches: 13. CDR1 and CDR2 (germline): MNHNY, SVGAGI (reference sequence). Study conclusions and caveats: Bulk-population clonotypes that are abundant could appear as contaminants in FACS-sorted repertoires.

It was through 5'RACE template switching that TCR cDNA was made, with a universal primer site and UMIs added. TCRdb redid the calling of the 5' RACE reads with MiXCR, one entry per CDR3 protein. The repertoire holds some 320,000 distinct CDR3 sequences, with roughly 8.7% as singletons. This sequence was found in a man between 18 and 35 years old who received the YFV17D yellow fever vaccine. The chain recombines TRBV6-6 with TRBJ2-3; 10 bases agree with TRBD1. This material consisted of CD4+ T cells sorted from PBMCs, taken 5 days after the yellow fever booster vaccination. CDR3 sequence: CASRARQGAGDGTDTQYF. CDR3 in DNA: TGTGCCAGCAGGGCCCGACAGGGGGCTGGGGACGGCACAGATACGCAGTATTTT.